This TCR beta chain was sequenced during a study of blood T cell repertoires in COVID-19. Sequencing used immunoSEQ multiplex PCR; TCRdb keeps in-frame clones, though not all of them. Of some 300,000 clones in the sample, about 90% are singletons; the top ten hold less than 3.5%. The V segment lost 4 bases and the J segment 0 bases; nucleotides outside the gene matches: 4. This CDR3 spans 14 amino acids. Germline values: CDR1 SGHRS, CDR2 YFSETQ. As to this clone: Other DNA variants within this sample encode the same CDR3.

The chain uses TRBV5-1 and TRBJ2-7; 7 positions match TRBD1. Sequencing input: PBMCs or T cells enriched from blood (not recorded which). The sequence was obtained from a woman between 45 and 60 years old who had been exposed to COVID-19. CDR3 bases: TGCGCCAGCAGCGCAGGGGGTAGCTCCTACGAGCAGTACTTC. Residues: CASSAGGSSYEQYF.